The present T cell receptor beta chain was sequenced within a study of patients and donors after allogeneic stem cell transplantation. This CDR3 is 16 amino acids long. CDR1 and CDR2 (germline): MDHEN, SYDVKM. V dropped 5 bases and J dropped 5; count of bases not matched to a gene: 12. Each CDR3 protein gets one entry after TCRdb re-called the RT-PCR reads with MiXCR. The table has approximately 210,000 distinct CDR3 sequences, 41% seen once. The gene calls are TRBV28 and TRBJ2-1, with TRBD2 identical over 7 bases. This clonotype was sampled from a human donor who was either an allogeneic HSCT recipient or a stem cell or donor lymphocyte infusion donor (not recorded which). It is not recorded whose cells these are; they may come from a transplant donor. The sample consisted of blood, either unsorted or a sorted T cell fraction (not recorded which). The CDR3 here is CASSLGEGEAHNEQFF. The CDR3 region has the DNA TGTGCCAGCAGTCTCGGGGAGGGAGAGGCGCACAATGAGCAGTTCTTC.